The 19 T cell receptor beta chains in this list originate from one sample, sequenced in a study of shared clonotypes between healthy human individuals (dated by TCRdb to 2018 to 2021). The library was obtained by the immunoSEQ multiplex PCR assay. Drawn from immuneACCESS, this table holds only the in-frame rearrangements with V and J called that TCRdb kept. Clones are partly lost; checked studies trace under half to an unresolved V gene and leave the rest unexplained. The sample table records about 590,000 clones; roughly 95% of these occur just once. Roughly 0.1% of the sample is in the top ten clones. CD8 naive samples consisted of CD45RO-negative cells that were positively selected for CCR7, yielding a CD45RA+CCR7+ population without TemRA cells. The sequenced material came from naive CD8+ T cells sorted from blood. Reading the label with the study, this specimen's cell subset or site is: CD45RA+CCR7+. The receptors were gathered from a woman in her 30s in good health.

This chain connects TRBV19 to TRBJ2-1; 7 positions agree with TRBD1. The CDR3 has 12 amino acids. Per germline, CDR1 LNHDA and CDR2 SQIVND (reference sequence). CDR3 DNA: TGTGCTTCCGGGACAGACTACAATGAGCAGTTCTTC. This sequence encodes CASGTDYNEQFF.

The CDR3 loop is CASQPGQGPLEQYF. Written as DNA, the CDR3 is TGTGCCAGCCAACCGGGACAGGGGCCCCTCGAGCAGTACTTC. The chain recombines TRBV5-8 with TRBJ2-7, with 10 bases lining up with TRBD1. CDR1 is SGHTS and CDR2 is YDEGEE in the germline V gene. V was clipped by 7 bases and J by 6 bases; unmatched bases: 10. This CDR3 has 14 amino acids.

The V call is TRBV27, the J call TRBJ1-5; D is unclear. The CDR3 has 18 amino acids. Germline values: CDR1 MNHEY, CDR2 SMNVEV (reference sequence). Trimming took 5 bases from V and 1 from J, leaving 21 bases between them. Written as DNA, the CDR3 is TGTGCCAGCAGTCCCCACCTAACACTAACAGACAGCAATCAGCCCCAGCATTTT. Translation: CASSPHLTLTDSNQPQHF.

The CDR3 spells CASSPGWGAGNEKLFF. The CDR3, as DNA: TGTGCCAGCTCACCAGGATGGGGGGCCGGCAATGAAAAACTGTTTTTT. V is TRBV18 and J is TRBJ1-4; the D gene is possibly TRBD1 (6 bases). Germline loops: CDR1 KGHSH, CDR2 LQKENI. Trimming stripped 2 bases from V and 5 bases from J, with 15 bases between. This CDR3 comprises 16 residues.

The rearrangement links TRBV13 to TRBJ1-1; the D is unclear. The V gene's germline CDR1 is PRHDT and CDR2 FYEKMQ (reference sequence). The germline V and J ends were trimmed by 5 bases and 1 base, with 8 bases remaining between them. The length of the CDR3 is 13 residues. CDR3 region: CASSLTQNTEAFF. CDR3 nucleotides: TGTGCCAGCAGCCTAACCCAGAACACTGAAGCTTTCTTT.

This clone was counted a single time. V gene TRBV11-2 combines with J gene TRBJ1-5; D is undetermined. V shed 0 bases and J shed 4 bases, with 10 bases lying between them. CDR1 SGHAT and CDR2 FQNNGV come from the germline V gene. The CDR3 sequence is 15 residues long. The DNA of the CDR3 is TGTGCCAGCAGCTTAGATGACGTCCCAAATCAGCCCCAGCATTTT. Protein: CASSLDDVPNQPQHF.

V gene TRBV27 combines with J gene TRBJ2-7; D remains ambiguous. This CDR3 has 13 amino acids. Trimming shortened V by 4 bases and J by 0 bases, and 7 bases separated the two germline ends. In germline, CDR1 is MNHEY, CDR2 SMNVEV (reference sequence). CDR3 sequence (DNA): TGTGCCAGCAGTTACTCTTACTCCTACGAGCAGTACTTC. This codes for CASSYSYSYEQYF.

The V call is TRBV5-1, the J call TRBJ1-2; TRBD1 matches at 9 bases. The V and J ends lost 1 base and 5 bases, in that order; junction bases with no gene match: 3. The CDR3 has 14 amino acids. Germline CDR1 is SGHRS and CDR2 is YFSETQ. This CDR3 reads CASSLSGTGYGYTF. The CDR3 DNA reads as TGCGCCAGCAGCTTGTCCGGGACAGGGTATGGCTACACCTTC. Full variable domain (missing parts from reference TRBV5-1 and TRBJ1-2): KAGVTQTPRYLIKTRGQQVTLSCSPISGHRSVSWYQQTPGQGLQFLFEYFSETQRNKGNFPGRFSGRQFSNSRSEMNVSTLELGDSALYLCASSLSGTGYGYTFGSGTRLTVV.

The chain couples TRBV11-2 to TRBJ2-1; D is unresolved. V was clipped by 2 bases and J by 8 bases, with 13 bases between them. Germline V CDR1 and CDR2: SGHAT, FQNNGV. The CDR3 totals 14 residues. CDR3 sequence (DNA): TGTGCCAGCAGCTTATTTACGGGCCGCGATGAGCAGTTCTTC. Translated: CASSLFTGRDEQFF.

This chain connects TRBV7-8 to TRBJ2-1; TRBD2 agrees at 8 bases. Per the germline V gene, CDR1 is SGHVS and CDR2 is FQNEAQ. This CDR3 contains 14 residues. Trimming took 5 bases from V and 2 from J; bases not matched to a gene: 2. The CDR3 loop reads CASSPGGTYNEQFF. The CDR3 DNA follows: TGTGCCAGCAGCCCGGGGGGGACCTACAATGAGCAGTTCTTC. Full variable domain (remainder filled in from reference TRBV7-8 and TRBJ2-1): GAGVSQSPRYKVAKRGQDVALRCDPISGHVSLFWYQQALGQGPEFLTYFQNEAQLDKSGLPSDRFFAERPEGSVSTLKIQRTQQEDSAVYLCASSPGGTYNEQFFGPGTRLTVL.

The J gene is TRBJ2-7, the V gene TRBV9; the match to TRBD2 covers 11 bases. CDR1 and CDR2 (germline): SGDLS, YYNGEE. Losses at the gene ends were 4 bases for V and 3 bases for J; bases not matched to a gene: 18. The CDR3 totals 19 residues. CDR3 DNA sequence: TGTGCCAGCAGCTCAGACAGCACTAGCGGGAGACCCCGGAGCTACGAGCAGTACTTC. It translates to CASSSDSTSGRPRSYEQYF.

This sequence joins TRBV5-6 and TRBJ2-7; the D is unclear. The length of the CDR3 is 15 residues. From germline, CDR1 is SGHDT and CDR2 YYEEEE. V shed 6 bases and J shed 2 bases, with 18 bases lying between them. The CDR3 coding sequence is TGTGCCAGCACCATTTATTCGGCCCTACCCTACGAGCAGTACTTC. This gives the protein CASTIYSALPYEQYF.

The rearrangement links TRBV6-4 to TRBJ2-2, with D perhaps TRBD2 (6 bases). CDR3 length equals 14 residues. The ends were cut back, 1 base at V and 4 bases at J, with 7 bases in the middle. CDR1 is MRHNA and CDR2 is SNTAGT in the germline V gene. The CDR3, as DNA: TGTGCCAGCAGTGACTACGGGGGCACCGGGGAGCTGTTTTTT. It codes for CASSDYGGTGELFF.

This sequence joins TRBV25-1 and TRBJ2-1, with D maybe TRBD1 (6 bases). This CDR3 contains 15 residues. Trimming left V 2 bases short and J 0 bases short, with 8 bases between. Germline V gene data show CDR1 as MGHDK and CDR2 as SYGVNS. Here the CDR3 DNA reads TGTGCCAGCAGTGAAGGACAGAACTCCTACAATGAGCAGTTCTTC. Encoded protein: CASSEGQNSYNEQFF.

The rearrangement links TRBV28 to TRBJ1-5, with 12 bases matching TRBD1. Trimming cost V 3 bases and J 5 bases; bases outside gene matches: 8. The germline gives CDR1 MDHEN, CDR2 SYDVKM. This CDR3 spans 17 amino acids. The CDR3, as DNA: TGTGCCAGCAGTTTTGAAGTGGGGACAGGGGGCTATCAGCCCCAGCATTTT. It codes for CASSFEVGTGGYQPQHF.

The chain couples TRBV30 to TRBJ2-2; 8 nucleotides match TRBD2. The CDR3 runs 22 residues. Trimming at V came to 3 bases and at J to 6 bases, leaving 30 bases not matched to a gene. Germline lookup yields CDR1 GTSNPN and CDR2 SVGIG (reference sequence). CDR3 in DNA: TGTGCCTGGAGCGCGTACCTCCAGCTCGGACTAGCAAGTCTCCTTCTTTCCGGGGAGCTGTTTTTT. Translated, it gives CAWSAYLQLGLASLLLSGELFF. Complete variable domain (other parts from reference TRBV30 and TRBJ2-2): SQTIHQWPATLVQPVGSPLSLECTVEGTSNPNLYWYRQAAGRGLQLLFYSVGIGQISSEVPQNLSASRPQDRQFILSSKKLLLSDSGFYLCAWSAYLQLGLASLLLSGELFFGEGSRLTVL.

The chain carries TRBV7-6 and TRBJ2-7; D is possibly TRBD1 (6 bases). Germline CDR1 and CDR2: SGHVS and FNYEAQ. The CDR3 length is 14 residues. Between the trimmed V and J ends, which lost 1 base and 6 bases, there was a span of 13 bases. Here the CDR3 DNA reads TGTGCCAGCAGCTTAGGATCGGGCAGGGGCGAGCAGTACTTC. The encoded protein is CASSLGSGRGEQYF.

This clone was counted a single time. This chain joins TRBV7-8 and TRBJ2-4; D remains unclear. Deletions cut 5 bases from V and 0 bases from J, with 14 bases between. In germline, CDR1 is SGHVS, CDR2 FQNEAQ. CDR3 size: 16 residues. The CDR3: CASSNQALVAKNIQYF. The CDR3 DNA reads as TGTGCCAGCAGCAACCAGGCTCTAGTAGCCAAAAACATTCAGTACTTC.

This clone showed up just once. This rearrangement joins TRBV28 to TRBJ1-1; perhaps TRBD1 as D (6 bases). Germline V gene sequence: CDR1 MDHEN, CDR2 SYDVKM. Trimming removed 8 bases from V and 4 bases from J, with 11 bases in between. The length of the CDR3 is 12 residues. CDR3 amino acids: CASGLQGTEAFF. In DNA form, the CDR3 reads TGTGCCAGCGGATTACAGGGCACTGAAGCTTTCTTT.